This is a list of T cell receptor beta chains from one sample in a study of cytomegalovirus exposure and HLA in healthy donors. This table comes from immunoSEQ multiplex PCR, and its TCRdb copy is limited to in-frame clones, with some not included. The sample yields 100,000 to 150,000 clones, 94% seen once. Material for sequencing was PBMCs. All receptors come from a woman younger than 35 in good health and CMV-seronegative. The CDR3 runs from the conserved cysteine through the conserved F or W. A D gene is named only where the DNA matches it firmly. Rows may omit the clone size; those that give it use once, few, many or a size class.

>.|.|TRBV9|TRBJ1-1
CASSPLGGDTNTEAFF
TGTGCCAGCAGCCCCCTTGGAGGGGATACGAACACTGAAGCTTTCTTT
>.|TRBD2|TRBV11-2|TRBJ2-5
CASTRSGGDGETQYF
TGTGCCAGCACCCGAAGCGGGGGGGACGGGGAGACCCAGTACTTC
>.|TRBD1|TRBV27|TRBJ1-2
CASSSLLGTQGANYGYTF
TGTGCCAGCAGCAGTTTACTTGGGACTCAGGGGGCTAACTATGGCTACACCTTC
>.|TRBD2|TRBV2|TRBJ2-5
CASSGGGLAGGRETQYF
TGTGCCAGCAGTGGGGGTGGGCTAGCGGGGGGACGAGAGACCCAGTACTTC
>.|TRBD1|TRBV6-5|TRBJ1-1
CASSLTGGAGAFF
TGTGCCAGCAGTTTGACAGGGGGCGCGGGAGCTTTCTTT
>.|.|TRBV9|TRBJ2-5
CASSVATLDTETQYF
TGTGCCAGCAGCGTAGCTACGTTGGACACAGAGACCCAGTACTTC
>.|TRBD2|TRBV11-2|TRBJ2-5
CASSYSGGAGETQYF
TGTGCCAGCAGCTATAGCGGGGGCGCAGGAGAGACCCAGTACTTC
>once|.|TRBV28|TRBJ1-5
CASTTLLGGHGQPQHF
TGTGCCAGCACAACACTACTCGGCGGGCACGGTCAGCCCCAGCATTTT
>.|.|TRBV28|TRBJ1-5
CASSSLMSGWGNQPQHF
TGTGCCAGCAGTTCCTTAATGTCGGGATGGGGCAATCAGCCCCAGCATTTT
>.|TRBD1|TRBV30|TRBJ1-2
CAWNRGFNYGYTF
TGTGCCTGGAACAGGGGATTTAACTATGGCTACACCTTC
>.|.|TRBV28|TRBJ1-3
CASSLQGLSGNTIYF
TGTGCCAGCAGTTTACAGGGGCTCTCTGGAAACACCATATATTTT
>once|TRBD2|TRBV6-6|TRBJ2-2
CASSRTAGGNTGELFF
TGTGCCAGCAGTCGGACAGCGGGAGGGAACACCGGGGAGCTGTTTTTT
>.|TRBD2|TRBV19|TRBJ2-7
CASSIVPAGEDGTLYEQYF
TGTGCCAGTAGTATAGTCCCAGCGGGAGAGGATGGAACGTTATACGAGCAGTACTTC
>.|.|TRBV2|TRBJ2-1
CASSPYSSFVEQFF
TGTGCCAGCAGTCCCTATTCTAGTTTTGTTGAGCAGTTCTTC
>once|TRBD2|TRBV28|TRBJ2-5
CASSRLAGGETQYF
TGTGCCAGCAGCAGACTAGCGGGGGGGGAGACCCAGTACTTC
>.|.|TRBV5-1|TRBJ1-2
CASSLVTGHGYTF
TGCGCCAGCAGCTTGGTAACAGGGCACGGCTACACCTTC
>.|TRBD1|TRBV19|TRBJ1-5
CASAGTGGPRAQHF
TGTGCCAGCGCCGGGACAGGGGGACCTAGGGCCCAGCATTTT
>.|TRBD1|TRBV28|TRBJ1-1
CASEGPTGGNTEAFF
TGTGCCAGCGAAGGTCCGACAGGGGGGAACACTGAAGCTTTCTTT
>.|TRBD1|TRBV5-6|TRBJ2-3
CASSPYGTGGADTQYF
TGTGCCAGCAGCCCCTATGGGACAGGGGGCGCAGATACGCAGTATTTT
>.|TRBD2|TRBV2|TRBJ2-3
CASSSGGASTDTQYF
TGTGCCAGCAGTAGCGGGGGGGCTAGCACAGATACGCAGTATTTT
>.|TRBD2|TRBV10-2|TRBJ2-3
CASSEREAGRDTQYF
TGCGCCAGCAGCGAGCGGGAGGCGGGACGAGATACGCAGTATTTT
>.|TRBD1|TRBV2|TRBJ1-5
CASKDRVGNQPQHF
TGTGCCAGCAAAGACAGGGTAGGCAATCAGCCCCAGCATTTT
>.|.|TRBV28|TRBJ1-5
CASGGRQPQHF
TGTGCCAGCGGCGGAAGACAGCCCCAGCATTTT
>.|TRBD1|TRBV2|TRBJ2-7
CASSGPGQFEQYF
TGTGCCAGCAGTGGACCGGGACAGTTCGAGCAGTACTTC
>.|.|TRBV27|TRBJ2-7
CASSFQGRNEQYF
TGTGCCAGCAGTTTCCAGGGTAGGAACGAGCAGTACTTC
>.|.|TRBV10-3|TRBJ2-5
CAISEQEETQYF
TGTGCCATCAGTGAGCAGGAAGAGACCCAGTACTTC